This TCR beta chain derives from a study of monozygotic twins with cystic fibrosis. Some clones are missing from TCRdb's copy, which holds only in-frame ones; the method was immunoSEQ multiplex PCR. The table lists around 10,000 clones, roughly 95% of them singletons. CDR1 MRHNA and CDR2 SNTAGT come from the germline V gene. Trimming removed 3 bases at V and 0 bases at J, with 18 bases between. CDR3 length: 18 amino acids. The sequenced sample was blood. The source is a boy aged 5-17 years with cystic fibrosis. The gene calls are TRBV6-4 and TRBJ1-5, with D hard to call. CDR3 DNA: TGTGCCAGCAGTGATCGTTTAAGGTACAGTCATAGCAATCAGCCCCAGCATTTT. Protein sequence: CASSDRLRYSHSNQPQHF.